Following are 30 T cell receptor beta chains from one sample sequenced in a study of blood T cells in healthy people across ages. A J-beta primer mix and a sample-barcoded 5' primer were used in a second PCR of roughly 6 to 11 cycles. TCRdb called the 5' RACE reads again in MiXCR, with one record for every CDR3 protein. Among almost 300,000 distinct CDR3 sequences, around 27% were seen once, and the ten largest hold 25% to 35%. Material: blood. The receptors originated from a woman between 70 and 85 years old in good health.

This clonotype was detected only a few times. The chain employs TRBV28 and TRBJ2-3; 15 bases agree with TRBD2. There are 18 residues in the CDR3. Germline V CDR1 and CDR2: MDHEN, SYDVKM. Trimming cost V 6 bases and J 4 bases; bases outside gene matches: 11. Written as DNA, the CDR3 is TGTGCCAGCAGGACCCCGGGACTAGCGGGAGGTCGTTCAGATACGCAGTATTTT. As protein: CASRTPGLAGGRSDTQYF. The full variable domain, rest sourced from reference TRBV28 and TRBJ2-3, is DVKVTQSSRYLVKRTGEKVFLECVQDMDHENMFWYRQDPGLGLRLIYFSYDVKMKEKGDIPEGYSVSREKKERFSLILESASTNQTSMYLCASRTPGLAGGRSDTQYFGPGTRLTVL.

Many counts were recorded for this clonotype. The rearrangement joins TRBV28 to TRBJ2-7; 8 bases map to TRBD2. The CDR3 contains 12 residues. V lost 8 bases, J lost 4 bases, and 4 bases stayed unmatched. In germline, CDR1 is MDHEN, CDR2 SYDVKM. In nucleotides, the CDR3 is TGTGCCAGCGAGCGGGAGCGATACGAGCAGTACTTC. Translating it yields CASERERYEQYF.

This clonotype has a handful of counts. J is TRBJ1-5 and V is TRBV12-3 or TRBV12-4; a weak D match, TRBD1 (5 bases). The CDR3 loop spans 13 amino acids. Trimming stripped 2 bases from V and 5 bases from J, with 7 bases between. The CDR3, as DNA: TGTGCCAGCAGTTTAAGCAGGGATCAGCCCCAGCATTTT. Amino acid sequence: CASSLSRDQPQHF.

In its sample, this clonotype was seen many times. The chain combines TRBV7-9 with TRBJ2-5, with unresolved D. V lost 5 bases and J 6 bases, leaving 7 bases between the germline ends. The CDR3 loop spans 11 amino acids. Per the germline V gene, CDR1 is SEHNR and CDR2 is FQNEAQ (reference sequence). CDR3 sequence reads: CASSPEKTQYF. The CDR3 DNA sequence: TGTGCCAGCAGCCCGGAGAAGACCCAGTACTTC.

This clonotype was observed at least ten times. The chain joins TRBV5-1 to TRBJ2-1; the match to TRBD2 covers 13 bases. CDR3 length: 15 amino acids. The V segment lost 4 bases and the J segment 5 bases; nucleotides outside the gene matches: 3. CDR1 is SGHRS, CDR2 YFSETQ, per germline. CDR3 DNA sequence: TGCGCCAGCAGCACAGGGACTAGCGGGAACAATGAGCAGTTCTTC. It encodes CASSTGTSGNNEQFF.

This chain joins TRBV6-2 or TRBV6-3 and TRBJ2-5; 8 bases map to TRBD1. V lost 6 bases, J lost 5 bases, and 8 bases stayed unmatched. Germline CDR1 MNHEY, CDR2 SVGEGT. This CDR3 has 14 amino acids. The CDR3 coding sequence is TGTGCCAGCAGCGCAGGGGGCGTTCTGGAGACCCAGTACTTC. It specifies CASSAGGVLETQYF.

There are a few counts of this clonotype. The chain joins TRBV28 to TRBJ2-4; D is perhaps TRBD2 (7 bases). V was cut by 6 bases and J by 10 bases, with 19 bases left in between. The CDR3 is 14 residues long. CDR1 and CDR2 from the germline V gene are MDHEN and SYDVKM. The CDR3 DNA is TGTGCCAGCAGGGGGGGGGCGCGGGCAAGGATTCAGTACTTC. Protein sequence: CASRGGARARIQYF.

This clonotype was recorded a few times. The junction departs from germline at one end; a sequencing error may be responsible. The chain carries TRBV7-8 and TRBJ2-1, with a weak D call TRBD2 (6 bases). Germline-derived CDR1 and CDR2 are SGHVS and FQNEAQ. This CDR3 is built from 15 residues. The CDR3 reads CASSLRPSAYNELFF. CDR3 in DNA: TGTGCCAGCAGCTTAAGGCCTAGCGCCTACAATGAGCTGTTCTTC.

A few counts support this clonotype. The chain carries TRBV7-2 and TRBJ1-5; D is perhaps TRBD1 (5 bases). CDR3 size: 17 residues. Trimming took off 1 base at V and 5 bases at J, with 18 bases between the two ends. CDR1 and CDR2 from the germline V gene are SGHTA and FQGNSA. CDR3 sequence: CASSLGGRTRLDQPQHF. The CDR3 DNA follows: TGTGCCAGCAGCTTAGGGGGACGGACTCGTCTCGATCAGCCCCAGCATTTT.

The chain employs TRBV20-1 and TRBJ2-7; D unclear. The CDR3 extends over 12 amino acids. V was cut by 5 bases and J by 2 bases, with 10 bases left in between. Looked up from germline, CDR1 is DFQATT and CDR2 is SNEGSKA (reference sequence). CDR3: CSAPDTTYEQYF. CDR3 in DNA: TGCAGTGCTCCCGACACCACCTACGAGCAGTACTTC.

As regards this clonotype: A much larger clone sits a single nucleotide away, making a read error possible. The CDR3 loop is CASINLGRGISQYF. CDR3 in DNA: TGTGCCAGCATCAATCTCGGGAGAGGGATAAGTCAGTACTTC. The V call is TRBV12-3 or TRBV12-4, the J call TRBJ2-1, with a tentative D call TRBD2 (6 bases). The better agreement between TRBJ2-4 and the DNA end casts doubt on the J call. The CDR3 consists of 14 residues.

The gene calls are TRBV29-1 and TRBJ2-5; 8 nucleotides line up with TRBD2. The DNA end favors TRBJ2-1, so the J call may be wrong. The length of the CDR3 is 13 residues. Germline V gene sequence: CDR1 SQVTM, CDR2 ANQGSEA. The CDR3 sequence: CSVRSGNRYEQFF. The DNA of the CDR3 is TGCAGCGTTCGTAGCGGGAACAGGTATGAGCAGTTCTTC.

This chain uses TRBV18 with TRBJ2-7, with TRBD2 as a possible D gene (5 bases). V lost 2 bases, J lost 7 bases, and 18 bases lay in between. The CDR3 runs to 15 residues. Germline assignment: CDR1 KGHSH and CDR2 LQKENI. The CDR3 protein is CASSPIAIGNTEQYF. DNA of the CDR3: TGTGCCAGCTCACCAATAGCGATCGGGAATACGGAGCAGTACTTC.

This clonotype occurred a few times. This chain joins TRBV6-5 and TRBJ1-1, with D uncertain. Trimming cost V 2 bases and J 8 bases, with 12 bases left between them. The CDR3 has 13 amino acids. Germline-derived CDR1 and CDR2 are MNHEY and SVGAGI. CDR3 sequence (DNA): TGTGCCAGCAGTTACGGGCTGGGTGCCGAAGCTTTCTTT. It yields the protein CASSYGLGAEAFF.

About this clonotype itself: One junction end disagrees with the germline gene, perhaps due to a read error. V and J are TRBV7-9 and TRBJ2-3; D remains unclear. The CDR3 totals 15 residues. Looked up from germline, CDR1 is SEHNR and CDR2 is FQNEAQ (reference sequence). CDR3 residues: CDSSLEGYRTDTQYF. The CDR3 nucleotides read TGTGACAGCAGCTTAGAAGGCTACCGCACAGATACGCAGTATTTT.

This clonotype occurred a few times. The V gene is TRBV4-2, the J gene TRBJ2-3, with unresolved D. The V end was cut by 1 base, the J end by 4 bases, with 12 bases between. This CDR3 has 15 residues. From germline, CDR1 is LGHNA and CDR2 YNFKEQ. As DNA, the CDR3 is TGTGCCAGCAGCCAAGTCTCCGGGTATGCAGATACGCAGTATTTT. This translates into CASSQVSGYADTQYF.

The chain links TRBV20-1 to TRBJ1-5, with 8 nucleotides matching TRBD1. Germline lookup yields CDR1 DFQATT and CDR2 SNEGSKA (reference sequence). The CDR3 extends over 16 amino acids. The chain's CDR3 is CSAYSQDREEEQPQHF. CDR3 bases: TGCAGCGCCTATTCCCAGGACAGGGAAGAGGAGCAGCCCCAGCATTTT.

CDR3 bases: TGTGCCAGCAGCGCCGGGGGACTGCGAGGAGATACGCAGTATTTT. It is translated as CASSAGGLRGDTQYF. The V gene is TRBV7-2, the J gene TRBJ2-3, with a tentative D call TRBD2 (6 bases). The CDR3 has 15 amino acids. Germline-derived CDR1 and CDR2 are SGHTA and FQGNSA. V was cut by 5 bases and J by 5 bases, with 17 bases left in between.

The CDR3 is CASSWTGVNNEQFF. As DNA, the CDR3 is TGTGCCAGCTCCTGGACAGGGGTGAACAATGAGCAGTTCTTC. The rearrangement links TRBV18 to TRBJ2-1, with 9 nucleotides matching TRBD1. The CDR3 has 14 amino acids. Germline CDR1 is KGHSH and CDR2 is LQKENI. The V and J ends lost 6 bases and 5 bases, in that order; junction bases with no gene match: 5.

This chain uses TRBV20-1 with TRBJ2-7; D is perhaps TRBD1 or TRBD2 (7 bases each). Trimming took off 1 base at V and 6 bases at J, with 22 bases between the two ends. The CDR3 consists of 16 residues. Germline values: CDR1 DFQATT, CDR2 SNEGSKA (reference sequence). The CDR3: CSARGGVRGGFGEQYF. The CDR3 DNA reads TGCAGTGCTAGAGGGGGTGTCAGGGGGGGATTCGGCGAGCAGTACTTC.

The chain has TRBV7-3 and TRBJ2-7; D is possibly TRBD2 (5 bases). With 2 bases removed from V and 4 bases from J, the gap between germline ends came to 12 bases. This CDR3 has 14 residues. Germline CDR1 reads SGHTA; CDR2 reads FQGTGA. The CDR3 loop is CASSLLGPGYEQYF. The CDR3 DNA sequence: TGTGCCAGCAGCTTATTGGGTCCGGGATACGAGCAGTACTTC.

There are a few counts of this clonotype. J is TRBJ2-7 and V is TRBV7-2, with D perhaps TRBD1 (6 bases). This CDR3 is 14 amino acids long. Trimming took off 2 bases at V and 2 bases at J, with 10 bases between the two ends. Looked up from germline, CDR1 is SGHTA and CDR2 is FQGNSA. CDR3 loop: CASSLQQGPYEQYF. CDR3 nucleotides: TGTGCCAGCAGCTTACAACAGGGTCCCTACGAGCAGTACTTC.

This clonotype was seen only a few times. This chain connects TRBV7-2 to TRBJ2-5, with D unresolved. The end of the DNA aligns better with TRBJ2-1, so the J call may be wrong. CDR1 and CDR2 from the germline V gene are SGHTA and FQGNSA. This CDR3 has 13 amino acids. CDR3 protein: CASSNRHLNEQFF. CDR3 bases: TGTGCCAGCAGCAACCGACATCTCAATGAGCAGTTCTTC.

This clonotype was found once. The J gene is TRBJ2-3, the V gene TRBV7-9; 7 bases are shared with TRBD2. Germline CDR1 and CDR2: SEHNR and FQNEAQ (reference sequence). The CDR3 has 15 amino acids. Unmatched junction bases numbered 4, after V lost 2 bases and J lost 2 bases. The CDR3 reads CASSLPGGTTDTQYF. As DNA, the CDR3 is TGTGCCAGCAGCTTACCCGGGGGGACCACAGATACGCAGTATTTT.

The CDR3 DNA is TGTGCCAGCAGTTTAAGCCGAATCTCCTACGAGCAGTACTTC. Translating gives CASSLSRISYEQYF. The chain has TRBV12-3 or TRBV12-4 and TRBJ2-7; D gene unclear. Deletions cut 2 bases from V and 0 bases from J, with 8 bases between. There are 14 residues in the CDR3.

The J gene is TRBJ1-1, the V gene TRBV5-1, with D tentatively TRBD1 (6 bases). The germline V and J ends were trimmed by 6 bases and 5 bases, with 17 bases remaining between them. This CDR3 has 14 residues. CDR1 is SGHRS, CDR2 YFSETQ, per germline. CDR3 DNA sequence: TGCGCCAGCAACGTACAGGGTAAGGAGACTGAAGCTTTCTTT. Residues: CASNVQGKETEAFF. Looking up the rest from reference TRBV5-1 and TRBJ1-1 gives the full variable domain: KAGVTQTPRYLIKTRGQQVTLSCSPISGHRSVSWYQQTPGQGLQFLFEYFSETQRNKGNFPGRFSGRQFSNSRSEMNVSTLELGDSALYLCASNVQGKETEAFFGQGTRLTVV.

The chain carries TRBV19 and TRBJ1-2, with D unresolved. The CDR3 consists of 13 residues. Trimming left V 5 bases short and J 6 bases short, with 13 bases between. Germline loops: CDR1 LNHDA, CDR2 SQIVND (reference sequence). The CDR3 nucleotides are TGTGCCAGTAGTTCCACCTCTCTGGATGGCTACACCTTC. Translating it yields CASSSTSLDGYTF.

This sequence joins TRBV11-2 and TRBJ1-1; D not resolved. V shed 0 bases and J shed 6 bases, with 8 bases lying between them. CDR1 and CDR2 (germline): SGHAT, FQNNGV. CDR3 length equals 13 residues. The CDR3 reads CASSLDFGSEAFF. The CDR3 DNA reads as TGTGCCAGCAGCTTAGACTTCGGGTCTGAAGCTTTCTTT.

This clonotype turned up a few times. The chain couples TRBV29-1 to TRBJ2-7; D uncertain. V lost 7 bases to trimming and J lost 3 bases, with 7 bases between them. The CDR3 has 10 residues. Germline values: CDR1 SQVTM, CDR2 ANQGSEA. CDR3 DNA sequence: TGCAGCGGTGGGGACTACGAGCAGTACTTC. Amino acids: CSGGDYEQYF.

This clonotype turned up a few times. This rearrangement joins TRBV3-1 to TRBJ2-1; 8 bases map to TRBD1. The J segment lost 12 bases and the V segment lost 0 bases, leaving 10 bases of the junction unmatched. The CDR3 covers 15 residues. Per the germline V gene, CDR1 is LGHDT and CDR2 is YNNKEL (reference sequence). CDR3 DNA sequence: TGTGCCAGCAGCCAAGAAACCAGGGGGCGCGATGGGCAGTTCTTC. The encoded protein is CASSQETRGRDGQFF.